This TCR beta chain was sequenced in a study of beta chain features in type 1 diabetes. Whole-study results and caveats: Healthy donors had naive, central memory and Treg TCRB repertoires that appeared less similar than those seen among patients. Sequencing the cDNA could make cells with high TCR expression show up more than they should. Fewer junction insertions and more nucleotide deletions appeared in type 1 diabetes patients.

On this clone: Antigen specificity is unknown.

The authors reverse transcribed all of the isolated RNA, so sequencing captured expressed TCRB transcripts. The table came from immunoSEQ multiplex PCR; TCRdb's copy has only in-frame clones and leaves some out. This sample carries 130,000 to 150,000 clones, less than 9% of them seen once, and the ten largest clones take around 1.5%. Germline V gene sequence: CDR1 LNHDA, CDR2 SQIVND (reference sequence). The CDR3 is 15 amino acids. J gave up 6 bases and V 3 bases, and 8 bases lay outside the gene matches. This chain uses TRBV19 with TRBJ1-2, with 9 bases fitting TRBD1. The receptor's source is a woman aged 25-40 years in good health. The sequencing input was central memory CD4+ T cells from blood. CDR3 sequence: CASSMTTGGLHGYTF. The DNA for the CDR3 is TGTGCCAGTAGTATGACGACAGGGGGGTTGCATGGCTACACCTTC.